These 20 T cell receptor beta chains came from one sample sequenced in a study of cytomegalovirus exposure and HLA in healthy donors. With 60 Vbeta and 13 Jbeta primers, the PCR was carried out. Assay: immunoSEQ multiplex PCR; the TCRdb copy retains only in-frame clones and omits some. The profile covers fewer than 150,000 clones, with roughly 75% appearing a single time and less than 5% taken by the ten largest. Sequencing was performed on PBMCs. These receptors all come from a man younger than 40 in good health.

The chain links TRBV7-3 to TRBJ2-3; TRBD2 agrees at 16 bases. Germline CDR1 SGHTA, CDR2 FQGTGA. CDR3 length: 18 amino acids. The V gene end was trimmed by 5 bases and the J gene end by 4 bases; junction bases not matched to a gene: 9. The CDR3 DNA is TGTGCCAGCAGCCTACGGGGGACTAGCGGGAGGGGCGCAGATACGCAGTATTTT. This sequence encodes CASSLRGTSGRGADTQYF.

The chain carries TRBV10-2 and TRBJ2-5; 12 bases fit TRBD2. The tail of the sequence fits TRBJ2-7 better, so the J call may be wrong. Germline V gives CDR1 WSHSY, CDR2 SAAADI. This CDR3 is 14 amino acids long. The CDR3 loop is CATRTSGNRAEQYF. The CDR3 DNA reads TGCGCCACCAGGACTAGCGGGAATCGGGCCGAGCAGTACTTC.

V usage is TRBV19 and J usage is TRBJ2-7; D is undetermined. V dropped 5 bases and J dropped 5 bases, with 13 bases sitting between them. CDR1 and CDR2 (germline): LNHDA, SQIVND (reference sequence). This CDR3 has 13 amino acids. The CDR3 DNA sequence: TGTGCCAGTAGTCCCCAGGTAATCAACGAGCAGTACTTC. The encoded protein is CASSPQVINEQYF.

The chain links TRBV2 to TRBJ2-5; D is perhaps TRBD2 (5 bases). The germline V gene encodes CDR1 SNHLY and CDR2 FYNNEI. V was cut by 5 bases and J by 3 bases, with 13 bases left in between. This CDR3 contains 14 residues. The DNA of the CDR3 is TGTGCCAGCAGTCCCCGTACTAGGGAAGAGACCCAGTACTTC. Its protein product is CASSPRTREETQYF.

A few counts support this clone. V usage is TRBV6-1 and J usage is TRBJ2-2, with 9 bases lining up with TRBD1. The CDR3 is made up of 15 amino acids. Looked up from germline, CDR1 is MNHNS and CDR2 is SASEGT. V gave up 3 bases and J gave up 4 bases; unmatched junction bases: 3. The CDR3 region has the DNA TGTGCCAGCAGTGAGGAGACAGGGGGCACCGGGGAGCTGTTTTTT. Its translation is CASSEETGGTGELFF.

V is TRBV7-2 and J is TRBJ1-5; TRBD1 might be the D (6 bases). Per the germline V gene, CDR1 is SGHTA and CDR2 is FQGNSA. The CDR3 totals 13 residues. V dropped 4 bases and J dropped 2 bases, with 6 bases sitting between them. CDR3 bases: TGTGCCAGCAGCTACAGGGGCAATCAGCCCCAGCATTTT. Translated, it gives CASSYRGNQPQHF.

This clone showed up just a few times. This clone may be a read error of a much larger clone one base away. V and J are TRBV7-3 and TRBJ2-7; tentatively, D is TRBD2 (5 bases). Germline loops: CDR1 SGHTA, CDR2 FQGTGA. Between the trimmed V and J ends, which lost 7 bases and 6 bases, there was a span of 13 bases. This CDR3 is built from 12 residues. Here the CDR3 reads CASTPGGSEQYF. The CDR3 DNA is TGTGCCAGCACCCCAGGAGGATCCGAGCAGTACTTC.

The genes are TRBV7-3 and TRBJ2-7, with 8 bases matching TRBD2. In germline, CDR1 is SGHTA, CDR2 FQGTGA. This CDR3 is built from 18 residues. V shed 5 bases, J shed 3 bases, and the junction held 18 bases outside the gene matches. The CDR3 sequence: CASSVDGGTGTRHYEQYF. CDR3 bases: TGTGCCAGCAGCGTGGACGGGGGGACCGGGACTAGACACTACGAGCAGTACTTC.

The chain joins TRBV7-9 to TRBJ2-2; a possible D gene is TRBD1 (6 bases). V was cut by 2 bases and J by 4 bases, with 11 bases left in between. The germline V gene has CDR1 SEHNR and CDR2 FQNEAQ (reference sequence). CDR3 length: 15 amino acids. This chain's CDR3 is CASSLTQGTTGELFF. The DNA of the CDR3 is TGTGCCAGCAGCTTAACACAGGGTACCACCGGGGAGCTGTTTTTT.

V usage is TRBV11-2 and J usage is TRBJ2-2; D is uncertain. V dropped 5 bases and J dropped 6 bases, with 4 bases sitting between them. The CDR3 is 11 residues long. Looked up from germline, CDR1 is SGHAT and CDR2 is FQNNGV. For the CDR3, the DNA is TGTGCCAGCAGCCTCCCCGGGGAGCTGTTTTTT. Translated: CASSLPGELFF.

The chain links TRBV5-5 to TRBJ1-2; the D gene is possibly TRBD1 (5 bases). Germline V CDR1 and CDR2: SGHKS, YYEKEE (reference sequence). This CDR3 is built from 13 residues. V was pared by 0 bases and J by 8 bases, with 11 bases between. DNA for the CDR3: TGTGCCAGCAGCTTGGATGGGGCGAGAGGCTACACCTTC. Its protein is CASSLDGARGYTF.

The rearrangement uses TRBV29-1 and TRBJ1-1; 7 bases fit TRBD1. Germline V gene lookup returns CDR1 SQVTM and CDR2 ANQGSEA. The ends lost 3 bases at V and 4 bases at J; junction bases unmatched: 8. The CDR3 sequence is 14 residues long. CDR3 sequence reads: CSVDLTGVGTEAFF. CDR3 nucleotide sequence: TGCAGCGTTGACCTAACAGGGGTTGGCACTGAAGCTTTCTTT.

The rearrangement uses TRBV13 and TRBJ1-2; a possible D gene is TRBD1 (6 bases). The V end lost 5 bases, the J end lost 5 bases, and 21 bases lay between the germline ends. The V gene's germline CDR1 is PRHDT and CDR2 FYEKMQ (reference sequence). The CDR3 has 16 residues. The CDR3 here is CASSPTRGHLGYGYTF. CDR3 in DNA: TGTGCCAGCAGCCCTACCCGGGGACACTTAGGGTATGGCTACACCTTC. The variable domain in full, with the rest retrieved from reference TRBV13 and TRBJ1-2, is AAGVIQSPRHLIKEKRETATLKCYPIPRHDTVYWYQQGPGQDPQFLISFYEKMQSDKGSIPDRFSAQQFSDYHSELNMSSLELGDSALYFCASSPTRGHLGYGYTFGSGTRLTVV.

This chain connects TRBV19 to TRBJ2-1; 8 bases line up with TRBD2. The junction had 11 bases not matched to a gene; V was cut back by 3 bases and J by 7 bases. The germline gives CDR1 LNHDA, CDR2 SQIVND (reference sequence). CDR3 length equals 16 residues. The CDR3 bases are TGTGCCAGTAGTATTGCCGGGACTAGTCTGTCAAATGAGCAGTTCTTC. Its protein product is CASSIAGTSLSNEQFF.

CDR3 coding DNA: TGTGCCAGTAGCGGAGGGAGCGGGACCGGGGAGCTGTTTTTT. Translated: CASSGGSGTGELFF. V gene TRBV19 combines with J gene TRBJ2-2; a possible D gene is TRBD2 (6 bases). V was clipped by 6 bases and J by 5 bases, with 13 bases between them. CDR1 is LNHDA, CDR2 SQIVND, per germline (reference sequence). The CDR3 has 14 amino acids.

The CDR3 sequence is CASDGTGYEQYF. In nucleotides, the CDR3 is TGTGCCAGCGATGGGACAGGCTACGAGCAGTACTTC. The J gene is TRBJ2-7, the V gene TRBV7-2; TRBD1 agrees at 8 bases. The CDR3 has 12 amino acids. Germline V gene sequence: CDR1 SGHTA, CDR2 FQGNSA. After removal of 8 bases from V and 3 bases from J, the junction contained 3 bases not matched to a gene.

CDR3 protein: CASSLGVGLSGGSSYEQYF. CDR3 DNA sequence: TGTGCCAGCAGCTTAGGTGTGGGGTTAAGTGGCGGGAGCTCCTACGAGCAGTACTTC. J is TRBJ2-7 and V is TRBV11-2, with 7 bases that match TRBD2. Per the germline V gene, CDR1 is SGHAT and CDR2 is FQNNGV. V lost 1 base, J lost 0 bases, and 15 bases stayed unmatched. This CDR3 region has 19 residues.

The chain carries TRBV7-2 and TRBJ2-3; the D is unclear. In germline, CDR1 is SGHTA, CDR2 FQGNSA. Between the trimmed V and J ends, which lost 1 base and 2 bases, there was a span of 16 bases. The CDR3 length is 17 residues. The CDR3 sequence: CASSLGRMGRNTDTQYF. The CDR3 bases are TGTGCCAGCAGCTTAGGAAGAATGGGCAGAAACACAGATACGCAGTATTTT.

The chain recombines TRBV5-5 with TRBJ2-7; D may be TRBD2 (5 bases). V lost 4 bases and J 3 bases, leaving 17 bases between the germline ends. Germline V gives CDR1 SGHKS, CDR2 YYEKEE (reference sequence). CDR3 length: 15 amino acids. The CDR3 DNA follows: TGTGCCAGCAGCCCAGCGGTAACGGTGGGCTACGAGCAGTACTTC. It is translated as CASSPAVTVGYEQYF.

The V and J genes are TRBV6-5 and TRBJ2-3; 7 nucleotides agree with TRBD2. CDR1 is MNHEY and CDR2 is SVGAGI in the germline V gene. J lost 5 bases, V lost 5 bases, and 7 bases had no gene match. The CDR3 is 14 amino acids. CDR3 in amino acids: CASSAGRGRDTQYF. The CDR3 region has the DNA TGTGCCAGCAGTGCCGGGCGGGGGAGAGATACGCAGTATTTT.